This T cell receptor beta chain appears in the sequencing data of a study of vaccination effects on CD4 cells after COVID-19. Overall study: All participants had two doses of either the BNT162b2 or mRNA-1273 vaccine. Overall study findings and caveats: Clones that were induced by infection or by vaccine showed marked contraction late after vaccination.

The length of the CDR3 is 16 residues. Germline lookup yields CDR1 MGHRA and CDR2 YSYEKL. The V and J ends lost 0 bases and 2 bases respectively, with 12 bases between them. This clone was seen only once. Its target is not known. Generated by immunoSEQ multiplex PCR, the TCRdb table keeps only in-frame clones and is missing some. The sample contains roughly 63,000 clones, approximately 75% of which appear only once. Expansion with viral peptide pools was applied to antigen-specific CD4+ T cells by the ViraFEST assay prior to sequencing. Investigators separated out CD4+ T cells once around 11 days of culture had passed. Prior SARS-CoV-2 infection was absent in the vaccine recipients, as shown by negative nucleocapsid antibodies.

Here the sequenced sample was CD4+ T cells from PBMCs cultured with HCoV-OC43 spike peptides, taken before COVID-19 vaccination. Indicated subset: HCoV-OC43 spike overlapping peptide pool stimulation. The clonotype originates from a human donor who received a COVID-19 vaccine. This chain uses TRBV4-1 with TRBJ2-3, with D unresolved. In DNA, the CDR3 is TGCGCCAGCAGCCAAGATGCCGGGCCACCCACAGATACGCAGTATTTT. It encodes CASSQDAGPPTDTQYF.